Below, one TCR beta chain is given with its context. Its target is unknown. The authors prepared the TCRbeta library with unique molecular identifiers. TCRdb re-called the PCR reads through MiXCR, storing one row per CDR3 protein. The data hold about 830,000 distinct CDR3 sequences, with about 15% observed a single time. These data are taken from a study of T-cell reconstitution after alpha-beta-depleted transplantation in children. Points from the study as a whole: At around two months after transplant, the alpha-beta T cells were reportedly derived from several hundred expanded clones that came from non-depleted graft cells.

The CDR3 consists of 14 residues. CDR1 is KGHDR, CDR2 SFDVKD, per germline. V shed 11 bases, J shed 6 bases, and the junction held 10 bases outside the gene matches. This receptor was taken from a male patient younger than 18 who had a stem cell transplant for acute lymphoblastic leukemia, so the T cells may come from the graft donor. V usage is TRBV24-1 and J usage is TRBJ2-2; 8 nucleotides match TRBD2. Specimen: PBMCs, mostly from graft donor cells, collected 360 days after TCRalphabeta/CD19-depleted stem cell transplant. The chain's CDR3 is CAIRSGRGAGELFF. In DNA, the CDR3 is TGTGCCATCCGAAGCGGGAGAGGAGCCGGGGAGCTGTTTTTT.